This TCR beta chain was sequenced for a study of blood T cells in healthy people across ages. Points from the study as a whole: TCR beta diversity correlated strongly with naive T cell percentage.

This clonotype has a count of ten or more. What it binds is unknown. CDR3 length: 13 amino acids. The authors ran a second PCR of about 7 to 11 cycles using a sample-barcoded 5' primer and a J-beta primer mix. Template switching added a 12-random-nucleotide identifier to every cDNA molecule. TCRdb itself ran the 5' RACE reads through MiXCR, one entry per CDR3 protein. Among fewer than 650,000 distinct CDR3 sequences, roughly a quarter were seen once, and the ten largest hold approximately 4%. These data were also filed under a second study, of T cells of mothers and their children. This second report adds: Samples were provided by three healthy Caucasian mothers and their six children. Related and unrelated pairs show similar thymic shaping of TCR recombination output.

The sequenced material came from blood. This sequence joins TRBV21-1 and TRBJ2-5; the table's D call, TRBD1, has no DNA check behind it. The tail of the sequence fits TRBJ2-1 better, so the J call may be wrong. TRBV21-1 is recorded as a pseudogene. This TCR was sampled from a boy younger than 10 in good health. The CDR3 is CASSKGGVREQFF. The CDR3 DNA reads as TGTGCCAGCAGCAAAGGGGGGGTTAGGGAGCAGTTCTTC.